This T cell receptor beta chain originates from a study of blood T cell repertoires in COVID-19 (dated by TCRdb to 2018 to 2021). About the full investigation: The collaborator samples originated in the United States, Italy and Spain and spanned the acute and convalescent phases of COVID-19. The prospective study material was composed of cDNA or gDNA derived from T cells, B-cell-depleted T cells, or PBMCs. Subjects who had been exposed to COVID-19, were actively infected with it, or had recovered from it provided the deeply sampled blood TCRbeta repertoires that made up the dataset. The repertoires were released in a freely available public database intended as a resource for research on the immune response to SARS-CoV-2. The samples were drawn from two sources: the first 160 participants of the ongoing ImmuneRACE study, and 1,000 to 1,500 subjects contributed by 6 global collaborators. Nearly every sample came with metadata listing a de-identified subject ID, COVID-19 status, age in years and sex. HLA class I and class II types, where available, came from metadata supplied by the sample provider rather than from assay-based typing. What the study reported, not specific to this receptor: Clinical and demographic metadata were provided uncurated, with the amount varying by source and participant.

As encoded in the germline V gene, CDR1 is SGDLS while CDR2 is YYNGEE. Compared with germline, V lacks 0 bases and J lacks 9 bases; bases without a gene match: 5. Measured from the cysteine to the phenylalanine, the CDR3 is 15 residues long. Just the 45-base CDR3 DNA is kept, in frame starting at base 1. In the case of this clone: Its recognized antigen is unknown. No clone much larger than this one lies a single base away; base qualities are absent.

TCRbeta CDR3 regions were amplified from genomic DNA by means of the immunoSEQ Assay, a bias-controlled multiplex PCR. In the paper's pipeline: Within the assay, amplification of reference gene primers was used to estimate how many nucleated cells each sample contained. To quantify the absolute abundance of each unique TCRbeta CDR3 rearrangement, sequence reads were collapsed and filtered. For each sample, productive Simpson clonality was calculated as the square root of Simpson's diversity index over productive rearrangements. Entries here come from immuneACCESS through TCRdb and include only in-frame sequences with V and J called. Some clones fail to appear in such tables; in the studies checked, an unresolved V gene covers under half of the shortfall, and the cause of the remainder is unknown. V and J calls and clone size are given by that table; D and trimming were obtained from the DNA. The sample includes 250,000 or so clones, with 82% observed a single time. About 4.8% of the sample lies in the top ten.

Whole blood was collected in K2EDTA tubes by collaborating institutions according to the institutions' own protocols. Collaborator samples were shipped for TCRbeta analysis as frozen whole blood, isolated PBMCs, or DNA extracted from either sample type. This clonotype originated in a woman aged 70-85 years with acute or convalescent COVID-19. This chain is built from TRBV9 and TRBJ1-6; 8 bases in the junction line up with TRBD1. Specimen: peripheral blood. Read as DNA, the sequence is TGTGCCAGCAGCGTAGGACAGGGGACAGGTTCACCCCTCCACTTT. This codes for CASSVGQGTGSPLHF.